The next 8 T cell receptor beta chains were all read from a single sample in a study of beta chain features in type 1 diabetes. As every portion of the isolated RNA was reverse transcribed, the sequencing read expressed TCRB transcripts. The table came from immunoSEQ multiplex PCR; TCRdb's copy has only in-frame clones and leaves some out. The repertoire consists of hundreds of thousands of clones, with roughly 13% occurring once and the leading ten covering 0.022%. The study, taken as a whole, reports: TCRB CDR3s were moderately but significantly shorter in Type 1 diabetes patients in all four CD4+ subsets.

These TCRs' antigens remain unknown. The specimen was naive CD4+ T cells from blood. The receptors stem from a man aged 18 to 29 with type 1 diabetes.

CDR3 bases: TGTGCCAGCAGCCCCGGAAAACCTAGAGCACTAGCCAAAAACATTCAGTACTTC. This translates into CASSPGKPRALAKNIQYF. The V and J genes are TRBV14 and TRBJ2-4; no clear D gene. The germline CDR1 and CDR2 sequences are SGHDN and FVKESK. The CDR3 contains 18 residues. The ends were cut back, 4 bases at V and 0 bases at J, with 19 bases in the middle.

The genes are TRBV29-1 and TRBJ2-6, with D perhaps TRBD2 (5 bases). Germline CDR1 and CDR2: SQVTM and ANQGSEA. The CDR3 loop spans 15 amino acids. With 7 bases removed from V and 1 base from J, the gap between germline ends came to 14 bases. CDR3 bases: TGCAGCGCCTTTGGACTGCTATCTGGGGCCAACGTCCTGACTTTC. Its translation is CSAFGLLSGANVLTF.

The V gene is TRBV9, the J gene TRBJ2-4; D possibly corresponds to TRBD2 (5 bases). Germline-derived CDR1 and CDR2 are SGDLS and YYNGEE. The V end was cut by 0 bases, the J end by 8 bases, with 15 bases between. CDR3 length: 15 residues. In nucleotides, the CDR3 is TGTGCCAGCAGCGTAGTAGGTGACCTCGGGGACATTCAGTACTTC. It yields the protein CASSVVGDLGDIQYF.

This clone was seen a few times. The chain has TRBV12-5 and TRBJ2-6, with D uncertain. The CDR3 runs 15 residues. Germline lookup yields CDR1 LGHNT and CDR2 FRNRAP. V was cut by 4 bases and J by 0 bases, with 7 bases left in between. CDR3 in amino acids: CASGWHLSGANVLTF. Here the CDR3 DNA reads TGTGCTAGTGGTTGGCACCTCTCTGGGGCCAACGTCCTGACTTTC.

The V and J genes are TRBV5-4 and TRBJ1-4; possible D gene TRBD1, 5 bases. V shed 0 bases and J shed 8 bases, with 20 bases lying between them. Looked up from germline, CDR1 is SGHNT and CDR2 is YYREEE (reference sequence). The CDR3 totals 17 residues. CDR3 nucleotides: TGTGCCAGCAGCTTGGCCGGGGGGGGAAGGTCGGCCGAAAAACTGTTTTTT. This translates into CASSLAGGGRSAEKLFF.

This chain joins TRBV2 and TRBJ1-1, with 9 positions matching TRBD1. CDR3 length equals 18 residues. Germline CDR1 SNHLY, CDR2 FYNNEI. The trim removed 4 bases at V and 0 bases at J, leaving 12 bases unmatched. The CDR3 protein is CASSALRATGGMNTEAFF. The CDR3 bases are TGTGCCAGCAGTGCCCTTAGGGCGACAGGGGGGATGAACACTGAAGCTTTCTTT.

The DNA of the CDR3 is TGTGCCAGCAGCCAAGTCATTAATGAAAAACTGTTTTTT. Its protein product is CASSQVINEKLFF. The rearrangement joins TRBV14 to TRBJ1-4; no definite D call. The CDR3 sequence is 13 residues long. V lost 1 base to trimming and J lost 4 bases, with 4 bases between them. Germline lookup yields CDR1 SGHDN and CDR2 FVKESK.

This rearrangement joins TRBV7-9 to TRBJ2-3; 7 nucleotides agree with TRBD1. The germline V gene encodes CDR1 SEHNR and CDR2 FQNEAQ (reference sequence). CDR3 length equals 17 residues. V dropped 4 bases and J dropped 1; count of bases not matched to a gene: 11. In DNA form, the CDR3 reads TGTGCCAGCAGCTCTCAGGTTACCGGGACAGGCACAGATACGCAGTATTTT. Amino acids: CASSSQVTGTGTDTQYF.